One sample yielded the 9 T cell receptor beta chains listed below, sequenced in a study of T cell repertoires in cytomegalovirus infection. MiXCR, run by TCRdb on the reads, gives a single entry per CDR3 protein. Found here are 600,000 to 700,000 distinct CDR3 sequences, around 30% of them singletons; the top ten hold around a sixth. No antigen has been identified for these receptors. Material: cultured PBMCs, obtained from culture after CMV antigen stimulation. Receptor source: a human donor in good health (CMV status not recorded). Some clones in this sample may be carry-over from other donors' samples.

This rearrangement joins TRBV11-2 to TRBJ2-5; D call uncertain. The CDR3 loop spans 13 amino acids. CDR1 is SGHAT and CDR2 is FQNNGV in the germline V gene. The V end lost 5 bases, the J end lost 5 bases, and 12 bases lay between the germline ends. The CDR3 region has the DNA TGTGCCAGCAGCGTAACCTTTAGCGAGACCCAGTACTTC. Protein: CASSVTFSETQYF.

Only a few counts were recorded for this clonotype. This chain joins TRBV7-9 and TRBJ2-5; 14 bases are a match to TRBD2. The ends lost 3 bases at V and 4 bases at J; junction bases unmatched: 7. CDR1 and CDR2 from the germline V gene are SEHNR and FQNEAQ (reference sequence). The length of the CDR3 is 17 residues. The CDR3 loop is CASSFGLAGGPGETQYF. In DNA form, the CDR3 reads TGTGCCAGCAGCTTCGGACTAGCGGGGGGCCCGGGAGAGACCCAGTACTTC.

This rearrangement joins TRBV7-2 to TRBJ1-2; D unclear. Germline CDR1 and CDR2: SGHTA and FQGNSA. The CDR3 contains 15 residues. V dropped 5 bases and J dropped 5 bases, with 18 bases sitting between them. CDR3 in amino acids: CASSPLPGEGYGYTF. The CDR3 DNA reads TGTGCCAGCAGCCCTCTCCCCGGGGAAGGGTATGGCTACACCTTC.

This clonotype turned up a few times. The J gene is TRBJ2-1, the V gene TRBV11-2; 16 bases agree with TRBD2. Germline trimming cut 4 bases from V and 2 bases from J; bases unmatched to any gene: 5. In germline, CDR1 is SGHAT, CDR2 FQNNGV. The CDR3 is 18 residues long. CDR3 nucleotide sequence: TGTGCCAGCAGCTCCGGGACTAGCGGGAGGGCCCCCTACAATGAGCAGTTCTTC. It codes for CASSSGTSGRAPYNEQFF.

This clonotype occurred many times. The gene calls are TRBV7-2 and TRBJ1-6; 12 nucleotides agree with TRBD1. This CDR3 has 16 amino acids. V shed 5 bases, J shed 6 bases, and the junction held 5 bases outside the gene matches. Looked up from germline, CDR1 is SGHTA and CDR2 is FQGNSA. The CDR3 here is CASSLRDRGLNSPLHF. In DNA form, the CDR3 reads TGTGCCAGCAGCCTCCGGGACAGGGGGCTTAATTCACCCCTCCACTTT.

The rearrangement joins TRBV6-5 to TRBJ2-5, with TRBD1 matching 7 bases. Germline CDR1 reads MNHEY; CDR2 reads SVGAGI. V lost 2 bases to trimming and J lost 4 bases; unmatched junction nucleotides: 4. The CDR3 has 14 amino acids. CDR3 loop: CASSYSRGPETQYF. The CDR3 nucleotides read TGTGCCAGCAGTTACAGTAGGGGGCCAGAGACCCAGTACTTC.

The count of this clonotype is one. The J gene is TRBJ2-5, the V gene TRBV12-3 or TRBV12-4; D may be TRBD2 (5 bases). This CDR3 region has 14 residues. V was clipped by 1 base and J by 4 bases, with 10 bases between them. The chain's CDR3 is CASSLGLASETQYF. The CDR3 DNA reads as TGTGCCAGCAGTTTAGGGCTAGCCTCAGAGACCCAGTACTTC.

This clonotype was counted at least ten times. The genes are TRBV11-1 and TRBJ1-2; D uncertain. The CDR3 loop spans 13 amino acids. The ends were cut back, 5 bases at V and 0 bases at J, with 7 bases in the middle. CDR1 and CDR2 from the germline V gene are SGHAT and FQDESV (reference sequence). CDR3 nucleotides: TGTGCCAGCAGCGGGGATTCTAACTATGGCTACACCTTC. Its protein product is CASSGDSNYGYTF.

This clonotype was detected once. The chain recombines TRBV6-2 or TRBV6-3 with TRBJ2-7; TRBD2 is a possible D gene (5 bases). Germline loops: CDR1 MNHEY, CDR2 SVGEGT. CDR3 length: 12 amino acids. V was pared by 8 bases and J by 5 bases, with 13 bases between. CDR3 amino acids: CASGTRVDEQYF. CDR3 in DNA: TGTGCCAGCGGTACTAGAGTCGACGAGCAGTACTTC.